This T cell receptor (beta chain) was captured by sequencing in a study of blood T cells in healthy people across ages. V was trimmed by 3 bases and J by 10 bases, leaving 22 bases between them. The CDR3 spans 16 residues. CDR1 is SEHNR and CDR2 is FQNEAQ in the germline V gene (reference sequence). Next came a second PCR, run for about 7 to 12 cycles, which used a sample-barcoded 5' primer along with a J-beta primer mix. TCRdb independently ran MiXCR on the 5' RACE reads; one entry per CDR3 protein. The sample includes 1.5 million to 2 million distinct CDR3 sequences, 28% of them seen just once. This clonotype was seen repeatedly, ten times or more. Its target is not known. Findings and caveats of the study: As naive T cell percentage varied, TCR beta diversity correlated strongly with it.

Sequenced material: blood. V is TRBV7-9 and J is TRBJ2-1; unclear D gene. This TCR was recovered from a young woman in good health. The CDR3: CASSFDVAPTNREQFF. The DNA of the CDR3 is TGTGCCAGCAGCTTTGATGTAGCCCCCACAAATCGGGAGCAGTTCTTC.